Shown below are 15 T cell receptor beta chains from a single sample sequenced in a study of a mutant IDH1 vaccine in newly diagnosed glioma. This sample's time point: baseline, week 1 (first vaccination visit). Treatment indicated: pre-vaccination baseline after standard-of-care therapy. The repertoire was sequenced with immunoSEQ multiplex PCR; TCRdb's copy has only in-frame clones and lacks some. This table holds over 45,000 clones, more than 85% found once. The material was PBMCs, obtained from a glioma patient treated with radiotherapy, temozolomide or both. The receptors shown here come from a middle-aged man with glioma.

The chain recombines TRBV6-4 with TRBJ1-5; D is perhaps TRBD1 (5 bases). The CDR3 runs to 13 residues. Germline V CDR1 and CDR2: MRHNA, SNTAGT. The germline V and J ends were trimmed by 6 bases and 6 bases, with 12 bases remaining between them. The CDR3 DNA reads as TGTGCCAGCAGGGGACCGATCCTTCAGCCCCAGCATTTT. Translation: CASRGPILQPQHF.

This sequence joins TRBV15 and TRBJ2-4; 9 positions match TRBD1. With V trimmed by 2 bases and J by 4 bases, 9 bases remained unmatched. CDR1 is LNHNV, CDR2 YYDKDF, per germline (reference sequence). This CDR3 has 17 residues. The CDR3 is CATSRQPIGQGKNIQYF. The DNA of the CDR3 is TGTGCCACCAGCAGACAACCCATCGGACAGGGGAAAAACATTCAGTACTTC.

This chain uses TRBV11-2 with TRBJ2-1; 7 bases line up with TRBD1. CDR3 size: 14 residues. The germline V gene encodes CDR1 SGHAT and CDR2 FQNNGV. J was trimmed by 9 bases and V by 2 bases; bases with no gene match: 7. The CDR3 reads CASSLRDSLGEQFF. The CDR3 nucleotides are TGTGCCAGCAGCTTACGGGACAGTCTTGGTGAGCAGTTCTTC.

V usage is TRBV28 and J usage is TRBJ1-1; D remains ambiguous. Germline CDR1 is MDHEN and CDR2 is SYDVKM. The CDR3 sequence is 14 residues long. The V gene lost 4 bases and the J gene lost 5 bases, with 14 bases spanning the gap. CDR3 bases: TGTGCCAGCAGTTCGATTCGGTGGGGTACTGAAGCTTTCTTT. Protein: CASSSIRWGTEAFF.

The chain links TRBV7-2 to TRBJ2-7; 11 positions match TRBD2. The junction had 3 bases not matched to a gene; V was cut back by 5 bases and J by 0 bases. From germline, CDR1 is SGHTA and CDR2 FQGNSA. The CDR3 has 15 amino acids. The CDR3 loop reads CASSQLAGDSYEQYF. Written as DNA, the CDR3 is TGTGCCAGCAGCCAACTAGCGGGGGACTCCTACGAGCAGTACTTC.

The chain carries TRBV7-9 and TRBJ2-1; TRBD1 matches at 11 bases. With V trimmed by 6 bases and J by 8 bases, 9 bases remained unmatched. Germline CDR1 and CDR2: SEHNR and FQNEAQ (reference sequence). This CDR3 has 15 residues. The CDR3 sequence is CASSYPGQGGDEQFF. For the CDR3, the DNA is TGTGCCAGCAGTTATCCGGGACAGGGGGGGGATGAGCAGTTCTTC.

The gene calls are TRBV4-2 and TRBJ2-2; 15 positions match TRBD2. J was trimmed by 5 bases and V by 1 base; bases with no gene match: 2. Germline CDR1 reads LGHNA; CDR2 reads YNFKEQ. This CDR3 comprises 17 residues. The CDR3 nucleotides read TGTGCCAGCAGCCAAGGGACTAGCGGGGGGGTTACCGGGGAGCTGTTTTTT. Its protein product is CASSQGTSGGVTGELFF.

The chain combines TRBV27 with TRBJ2-7, with D possibly TRBD2 on 5 matching bases. Germline CDR1 reads MNHEY; CDR2 reads SMNVEV (reference sequence). The CDR3 has 15 amino acids. The ends were cut back, 8 bases at V and 0 bases at J, with 17 bases in the middle. The CDR3 DNA is TGTGCCAGCGGGCGAGGACCGGGGAGCTCCTACGAGCAGTACTTC. Its translation is CASGRGPGSSYEQYF.

The chain links TRBV6-1 to TRBJ1-5; a weak D match, TRBD1 (6 bases). This CDR3 has 13 amino acids. Germline CDR1 and CDR2: MNHNS and SASEGT. V was shortened by 10 bases and J by 3 bases, with 13 bases between the two germline ends. The CDR3 loop reads CATRQVPNQPQHF. DNA of the CDR3: TGTGCCACTCGACAGGTACCCAATCAGCCCCAGCATTTT.

This sequence joins TRBV18 and TRBJ2-7; the D gene is possibly TRBD2 (5 bases). V was shortened by 5 bases and J by 4 bases, with 15 bases between the two germline ends. Looked up from germline, CDR1 is KGHSH and CDR2 is LQKENI. The CDR3 consists of 14 residues. In nucleotides, the CDR3 is TGTGCCAGCTCATCTAACGGAGGTGGGTACGAGCAGTACTTC. It yields the protein CASSSNGGGYEQYF. Full variable domain (rest looked up from reference TRBV18 and TRBJ2-7): NAGVMQNPRHLVRRRGQEARLRCSPMKGHSHVYWYRQLPEEGLKFMVYLQKENIIDESGMPKERFSAEFPKEGPSILRIQQVVRGDSAAYFCASSSNGGGYEQYFGPGTRLTVT.

The rearrangement uses TRBV30 and TRBJ1-2; D possibly corresponds to TRBD1 (5 bases). Germline CDR1 is GTSNPN and CDR2 is SVGIG (reference sequence). The ends were cut back, 5 bases at V and 4 bases at J, with 11 bases in the middle. The CDR3 has 12 amino acids. In nucleotides, the CDR3 is TGTGCCTGGCAAAATACAGGCTATGGCTACACCTTC. Encoded protein: CAWQNTGYGYTF.

The V call is TRBV2, the J call TRBJ2-7, with unresolved D. CDR3 length: 14 residues. Trimming removed 8 bases from V and 1 base from J, with 15 bases in between. CDR1 and CDR2 (germline): SNHLY, FYNNEI. CDR3 residues: CASSRAPESYEQYF. The CDR3 DNA sequence: TGTGCCAGCTCCCGGGCACCCGAGTCCTACGAGCAGTACTTC. The full variable domain, completed using reference TRBV2 and TRBJ2-7, is EPEVTQTPSHQVTQMGQEVILRCVPISNHLYFYWYRQILGQKVEFLVSFYNNEISEKSEIFDDQFSVERPDGSNFTLKIRSTKLEDSAMYFCASSRAPESYEQYFGPGTRLTVT.

This clone has only one observation. The chain recombines TRBV7-8 with TRBJ1-5; perhaps TRBD1 as D (5 bases). Per the germline V gene, CDR1 is SGHVS and CDR2 is FQNEAQ. The CDR3 is made up of 11 amino acids. Trimming shortened V by 5 bases and J by 9 bases, and 8 bases separated the two germline ends. In DNA, the CDR3 is TGTGCCAGCAGCAACGGGGCGCCCCAGCATTTT. Amino acid sequence: CASSNGAPQHF.

The chain uses TRBV6-5 and TRBJ1-2, with 7 bases lining up with TRBD1. Germline V gene sequence: CDR1 MNHEY, CDR2 SVGAGI. The CDR3 has 14 amino acids. The trim removed 6 bases at V and 0 bases at J, leaving 4 bases unmatched. CDR3 coding DNA: TGTGCCAGCAGGCGGGGACAGTCTAACTATGGCTACACCTTC. Its protein is CASRRGQSNYGYTF.

The chain is built from TRBV14 and TRBJ2-2; D possibly corresponds to TRBD1 (8 bases). V lost 4 bases and J 4 bases, leaving 22 bases between the germline ends. This CDR3 is built from 18 residues. Germline V gene data show CDR1 as SGHDN and CDR2 as FVKESK. The CDR3 loop reads CASSRRTGYGGGTGELFF. The CDR3 nucleotides are TGTGCCAGCAGCCGAAGGACAGGGTACGGCGGGGGCACCGGGGAGCTGTTTTTT.